This T cell receptor (beta chain) originates from a study of cytomegalovirus exposure and HLA in healthy donors. V trimming: 0 bases; J trimming: 4 bases; junction bases outside the gene matches: 8. The CDR3 covers 16 residues. Germline V gene data show CDR1 as SGHKS and CDR2 as YYEKEE (reference sequence). Both 60 Vbeta primers and 13 Jbeta primers went into the PCR. Libraries were prepared by immunoSEQ multiplex PCR; TCRdb keeps only in-frame clonotypes and omits some of them. The data contain some 120,000 clones, roughly 70% of them singletons. This chain connects TRBV5-5 to TRBJ2-3; 7 positions match TRBD2. The specimen was PBMCs. This receptor was identified in a man aged 35 to 55 in good health and CMV-seropositive. CDR3 nucleotide sequence: TGTGCCAGCAGCTTGGTTGGCGGGGGAACGTCAGATACGCAGTATTTT. This gives the protein CASSLVGGGTSDTQYF.